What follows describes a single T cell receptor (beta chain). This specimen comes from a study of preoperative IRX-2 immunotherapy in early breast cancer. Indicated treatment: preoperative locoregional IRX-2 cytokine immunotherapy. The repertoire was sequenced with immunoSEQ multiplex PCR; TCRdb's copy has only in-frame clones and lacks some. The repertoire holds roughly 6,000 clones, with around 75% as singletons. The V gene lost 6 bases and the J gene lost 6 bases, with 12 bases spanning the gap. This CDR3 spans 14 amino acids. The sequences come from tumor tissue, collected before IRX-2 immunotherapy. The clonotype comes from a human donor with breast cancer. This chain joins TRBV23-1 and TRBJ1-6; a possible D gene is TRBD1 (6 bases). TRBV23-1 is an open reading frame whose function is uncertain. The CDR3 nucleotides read TGCGCCAGCAGCTTACAGGGCGCTAATTCACCCCTCCACTTT. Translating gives CASSLQGANSPLHF.